Listed below are T cell receptor beta chains from one sample, sequenced in a study of T cells after yellow fever vaccination. TCRdb analysed the 5' RACE reads with MiXCR anew, one entry per CDR3 protein. The table has hundreds of thousands of distinct CDR3 sequences, around 20% seen once. The sequencing used PBMCs, collected before the yellow fever booster vaccination. These receptors all come from a man aged 18 to 29 who received the YFV17D yellow fever vaccine. CDR3s include the opening cysteine and the closing phenylalanine or tryptophan. D genes are given only for firm matches. Some rows have no size entry. The others give once, few or many, or a class for an expanded clone.

CASNFGTPSSYEQYF,TGTGCCAGCAACTTCGGGACTCCGAGCTCCTACGAGCAGTACTTC,TRBV6-5,-,-,TRBJ2-7,15
CSATDRLNTEAFF,TGCAGTGCAACGGACAGATTGAACACTGAAGCTTTCTTT,TRBV20-1,few,-,TRBJ1-1,13
CASSREQGDQPQHF,TGCGCCAGCAGCCGAGAACAGGGTGACCAGCCCCAGCATTTT,TRBV4-1,-,-,TRBJ1-5,14
CASSLMSWRDTQYF,TGTGCCAGCAGCTTAATGTCTTGGAGAGATACGCAGTATTTT,TRBV7-2,many,-,TRBJ2-3,14
CAAWSQETQYF,TGTGCCGCTTGGTCGCAAGAGACCCAGTACTTC,TRBV7-9,few,-,TRBJ2-5,11
CASSLSATYEQYF,TGTGCCAGCAGCTTGTCAGCAACCTACGAGCAGTACTTC,TRBV5-5,few,-,TRBJ2-7,13
CAISGSFEASTDTQYF,TGTGCCATCAGTGGGTCTTTCGAGGCTAGCACAGATACGCAGTATTTT,TRBV10-3,-,-,TRBJ2-3,16
CASSGEWEAKNIQYF,TGTGCCAGCAGTGGTGAATGGGAAGCCAAAAACATTCAGTACTTC,TRBV6-1,many,-,TRBJ2-4,15
CSARDEVLVQNEKLFF,TGCAGTGCTAGAGATGAGGTACTGGTACAAAATGAAAAACTGTTTTTT,TRBV20-1,few,-,TRBJ1-4,16
CASSLSGGQDGELFF,TGTGCCAGCAGCTTGTCGGGGGGGCAGGACGGGGAGCTGTTTTTT,TRBV11-2,-,TRBD2,TRBJ2-2,15
CASSVGGQAREQFF,TGTGCCAGCAGCGTAGGCGGACAGGCTCGGGAGCAGTTCTTC,TRBV9,-,TRBD1,TRBJ2-1,14
CASSLGDIKYQETQYF,TGTGCCAGCAGCTTAGGGGACATAAAGTACCAAGAGACCCAGTACTTC,TRBV7-8,-,-,TRBJ2-5,16
CASIHSYGGQTDNSPLHF,TGTGCCAGCATTCACTCGTACGGGGGCCAGACGGATAATTCACCCCTCCACTTT,TRBV6-6,-,-,TRBJ1-6,18
CASSPPGRGYTEAFF,TGTGCCAGCAGCCCCCCAGGGCGGGGGTACACTGAAGCTTTCTTT,TRBV11-3,few,-,TRBJ1-1,15
CASSLGLSSTDTQYF,TGTGCCAGCAGCTTGGGACTTTCTAGCACAGATACGCAGTATTTT,TRBV7-9,-,-,TRBJ2-3,15
CASSALAGAVIPQAQYF,TGTGCCAGCAGCGCACTAGCGGGGGCCGTAATCCCCCAGGCCCAGTACTTC,TRBV7-2,few,TRBD2,TRBJ2-5,17
CAAMEANTGELFF,TGTGCCGCAATGGAGGCGAACACCGGGGAGCTGTTTTTT,TRBV6-2/TRBV6-3,few,-,TRBJ2-2,13
CASSRSAGTQYF,TGTGCCAGCAGTAGATCAGCGGGGACCCAGTACTTC,TRBV6-5,-,-,TRBJ2-5,12
CATGFGTGSNQPQHF,TGTGCCACCGGATTTGGGACAGGGAGCAATCAGCCCCAGCATTTT,TRBV24-1,few,TRBD1,TRBJ1-5,15
CASSFRQGASLRSGELFF,TGCGCCAGCAGCTTTCGACAGGGGGCCTCCCTTAGGTCCGGGGAGCTGTTTTTT,TRBV5-1,few,TRBD1,TRBJ2-2,18
CASSPIAGGYADTQYF,TGTGCCAGCTCCCCAATAGCGGGGGGATACGCAGATACGCAGTATTTT,TRBV21-1,-,-,TRBJ2-3,16
CASSPLAGGRNEQFF,TGCGCCAGCAGCCCACTGGCGGGGGGCCGGAATGAGCAGTTCTTC,TRBV4-1,-,TRBD2,TRBJ2-1,15
CASSVELGTKQFF,TGTGCCAGCAGCGTAGAGTTAGGCACGAAGCAGTTCTTC,TRBV9,many,-,TRBJ2-1,13
CASSLGMGSGSSYNEQFF,TGTGCCAGCAGTTTAGGCATGGGTAGCGGCAGCTCCTACAATGAGCAGTTCTTC,TRBV27,-,-,TRBJ2-1,18
CAISESNTGELFF,TGTGCCATCAGTGAGTCGAACACCGGGGAGCTGTTTTTT,TRBV10-3,many,-,TRBJ2-2,13
CSARAVGARTDTQYF,TGCAGTGCTAGAGCGGTCGGGGCCCGCACAGATACGCAGTATTTT,TRBV20-1,-,-,TRBJ2-3,15
CASSPRGGIANSPLHF,TGTGCCAGCAGCCCAAGGGGTGGAATAGCGAATTCACCCCTCCACTTT,TRBV7-8,-,-,TRBJ1-6,16
CSARDLGSGGSQYF,TGCAGTGCTAGAGATCTGGGTAGCGGGGGGAGCCAGTACTTC,TRBV20-1,few,TRBD2,TRBJ2-4,14
CASSPGYSTDTQYF,TGTGCCAGCAGCCCGGGGTATAGCACAGATACGCAGTATTTT,TRBV12-3/TRBV12-4,-,-,TRBJ2-3,14
CSATGGDYGYTF,TGCAGTGCCACCGGGGGGGACTATGGCTACACCTTC,TRBV20-1,-,-,TRBJ1-2,12
CATKLPGNEQFF,TGTGCCACCAAACTTCCGGGAAATGAGCAGTTCTTC,TRBV27,few,-,TRBJ2-1,12
CASSQDLLNGLFF,TGTGCCAGCAGCCAAGACCTCCTGAATGGCCTGTTTTTT,TRBV3-1,-,-,TRBJ1-4,13
CASSLMTGGYNEQFF,TGCGCCAGCAGCTTGATGACAGGGGGTTACAATGAGCAGTTCTTC,TRBV5-1,-,TRBD1,TRBJ2-1,15
CASSSAGRVGYTF,TGTGCCAGCAGCTCCGCAGGTCGCGTAGGCTACACCTTC,TRBV7-2,-,-,TRBJ1-2,13
CASSQEAGREGYTF,TGCGCCAGCAGCCAAGAGGCGGGACGAGAGGGCTACACCTTC,TRBV4-1,-,-,TRBJ1-2,14
CASSHTSRDREFGTQYF,TGTGCCAGCAGCCACACAAGCCGGGACAGGGAATTCGGGACCCAGTACTTC,TRBV14,-,TRBD1,TRBJ2-5,17
CASSLARGQPQHF,TGTGCCAGCAGTTTAGCGAGGGGTCAGCCCCAGCATTTT,TRBV12-3/TRBV12-4,-,-,TRBJ1-5,13
CAWSAGSGGAGETQYF,TGTGCCTGGAGTGCCGGTAGCGGGGGGGCCGGAGAGACCCAGTACTTC,TRBV30,-,TRBD2,TRBJ2-5,16
CATSREFVTGRDTEAFF,TGTGCCACCAGCAGAGAGTTTGTAACAGGTCGGGACACTGAAGCTTTCTTT,TRBV15,-,-,TRBJ1-1,17
CASSPPLLGVAYNEQFF,TGCGCCAGCAGCCCCCCTCTGTTAGGGGTAGCCTACAATGAGCAGTTCTTC,TRBV5-1,few,-,TRBJ2-1,17
CASSSLPGGVNTEAFF,TGCGCCAGCAGCTCGTTACCCGGGGGAGTGAACACTGAAGCTTTCTTT,TRBV5-1,-,-,TRBJ1-1,16
CASSVGGGDYGYTF,TGTGCCAGCAGCGTAGGCGGGGGAGACTATGGCTACACCTTC,TRBV9,few,-,TRBJ1-2,14
CSAEAAEGAYGYTF,TGCAGTGCGGAGGCGGCAGAGGGGGCCTATGGCTACACCTTC,TRBV20-1,few,TRBD1,TRBJ1-2,14
CSASKTDTQYF,TGCAGTGCTAGTAAGACAGATACGCAGTATTTT,TRBV20-1,-,-,TRBJ2-3,11
CASSLDGLGNTIYF,TGTGCCAGCAGCTTAGATGGACTTGGAAACACCATATATTTT,TRBV11-2,-,-,TRBJ1-3,14
CASSRLGGTTANTGELFF,TGCGCCAGCAGCCGCCTCGGGGGCACGACCGCGAACACCGGGGAGCTGTTTTTT,TRBV4-1,-,-,TRBJ2-2,18
CSANPGSGYGYTF,TGCAGTGCCAACCCCGGGTCAGGGTATGGCTACACCTTC,TRBV20-1,-,-,TRBJ1-2,13
CASINGPSGGETQYF,TGTGCCAGCATTAACGGCCCTAGCGGGGGGGAGACCCAGTACTTC,TRBV6-2/TRBV6-3,-,TRBD2,TRBJ2-5,15
CASSSGDRGYNQPQHF,TGTGCCAGCAGTTCAGGGGACAGGGGTTACAATCAGCCCCAGCATTTT,TRBV6-6,-,TRBD1,TRBJ1-5,16
CASSYSYNTDTQYF,TGTGCCAGCAGTTACTCGTATAACACAGATACGCAGTATTTT,TRBV6-5,few,-,TRBJ2-3,14
CASGLRAGILSSYNEQFF,TGTGCCAGCGGACTTCGAGCGGGGATACTCAGCTCCTACAATGAGCAGTTCTTC,TRBV27,-,TRBD2,TRBJ2-1,18
CASRRLAGGYNEQFF,TGCGCCAGCAGGCGACTAGCGGGGGGGTACAATGAGCAGTTCTTC,TRBV5-1,few,TRBD2,TRBJ2-1,15
CASCSSDIQYF,TGTGCCAGCTGTAGCTCCGACATTCAGTACTTC,TRBV6-2/TRBV6-3,few,-,TRBJ2-4,11
CASSQSLAKNIQYF,TGCGCCAGCAGCCAAAGTCTAGCCAAAAACATTCAGTACTTC,TRBV5-1,few,-,TRBJ2-4,14
CSARDGTSGGNTGELFF,TGCAGTGCTAGAGATGGGACTAGCGGGGGAAACACCGGGGAGCTGTTTTTT,TRBV20-1,-,TRBD2,TRBJ2-2,17
CASSGRGRKCCGYTF,TGTGCCAGCAGCGGGCGGGGGCGCAAGTGTTGTGGCTACACCTTC,TRBV5-6,few,-,TRBJ1-2,15
CASSEQRLAGFDTQYF,TGCGCCAGCAGTGAGCAACGCCTAGCGGGGTTCGATACGCAGTATTTT,TRBV10-1,few,TRBD2,TRBJ2-3,16